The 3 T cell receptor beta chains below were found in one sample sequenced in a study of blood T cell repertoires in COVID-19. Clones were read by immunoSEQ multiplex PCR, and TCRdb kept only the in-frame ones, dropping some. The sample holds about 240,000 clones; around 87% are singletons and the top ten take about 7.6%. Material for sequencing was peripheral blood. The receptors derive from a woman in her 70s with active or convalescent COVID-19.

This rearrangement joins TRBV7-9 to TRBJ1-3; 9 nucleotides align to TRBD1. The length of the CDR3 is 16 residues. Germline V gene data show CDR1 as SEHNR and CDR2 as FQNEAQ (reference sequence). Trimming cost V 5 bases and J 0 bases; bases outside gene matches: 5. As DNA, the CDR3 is TGTGCCAGCAGCCTCGGACAGGGGTTCTCTGGAAACACCATATATTTT. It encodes CASSLGQGFSGNTIYF.

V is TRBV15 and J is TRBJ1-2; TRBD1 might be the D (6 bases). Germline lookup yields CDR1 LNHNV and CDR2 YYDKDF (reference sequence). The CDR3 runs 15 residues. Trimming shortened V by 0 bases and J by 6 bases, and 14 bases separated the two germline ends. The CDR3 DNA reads TGTGCCACCAGCAGAGATTCCGCAGGGGTAAATGGCTACACCTTC. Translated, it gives CATSRDSAGVNGYTF.

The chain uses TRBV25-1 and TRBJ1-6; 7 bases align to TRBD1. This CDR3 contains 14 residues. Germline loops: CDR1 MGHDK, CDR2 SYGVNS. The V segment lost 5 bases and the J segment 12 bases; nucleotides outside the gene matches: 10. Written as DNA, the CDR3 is TGTGCCAGCAGTAACCACCAGGGACAGAAACCCCTCCACTTT. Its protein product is CASSNHQGQKPLHF. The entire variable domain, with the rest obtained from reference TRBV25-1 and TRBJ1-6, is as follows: EADIYQTPRYLVIGTGKKITLECSQTMGHDKMYWYQQDPGMELHLIHYSYGVNSTEKGDLSSESTVSRIRTEHFPLTLESARPSHTSQYLCASSNHQGQKPLHFGNGTRLTVT.